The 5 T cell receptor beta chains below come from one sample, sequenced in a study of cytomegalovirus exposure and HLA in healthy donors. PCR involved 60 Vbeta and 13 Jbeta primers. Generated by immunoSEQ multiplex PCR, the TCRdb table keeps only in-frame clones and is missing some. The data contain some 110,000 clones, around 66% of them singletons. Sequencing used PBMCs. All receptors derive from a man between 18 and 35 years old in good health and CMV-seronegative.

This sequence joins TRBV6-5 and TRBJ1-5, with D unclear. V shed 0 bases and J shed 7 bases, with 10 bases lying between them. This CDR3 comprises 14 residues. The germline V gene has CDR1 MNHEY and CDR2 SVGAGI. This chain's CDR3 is CASSYSEGRQPQHF. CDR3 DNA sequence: TGTGCCAGCAGTTACTCAGAGGGCAGGCAGCCCCAGCATTTT.

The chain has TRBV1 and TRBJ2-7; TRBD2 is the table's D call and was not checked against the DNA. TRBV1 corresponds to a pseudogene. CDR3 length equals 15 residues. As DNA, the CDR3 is TGCACCAGCAGCCTTCCTAGCGGGGACTCCTACGAGCAGTACTTC. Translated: CTSSLPSGDSYEQYF.

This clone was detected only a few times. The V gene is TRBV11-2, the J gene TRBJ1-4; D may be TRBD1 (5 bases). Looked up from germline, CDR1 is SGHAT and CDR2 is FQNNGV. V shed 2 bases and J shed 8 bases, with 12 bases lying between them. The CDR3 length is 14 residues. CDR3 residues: CASSLNSGEEKLFF. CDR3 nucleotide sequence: TGTGCCAGCAGCTTAAACTCGGGGGAAGAAAAACTGTTTTTT.

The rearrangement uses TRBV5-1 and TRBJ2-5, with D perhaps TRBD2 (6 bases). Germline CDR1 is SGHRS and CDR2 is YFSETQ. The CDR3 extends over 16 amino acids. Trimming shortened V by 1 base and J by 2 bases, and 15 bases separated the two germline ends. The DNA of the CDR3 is TGCGCCAGCAGCTTGTCGGGTAGCGGAGATCAAGAGACCCAGTACTTC. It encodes CASSLSGSGDQETQYF.

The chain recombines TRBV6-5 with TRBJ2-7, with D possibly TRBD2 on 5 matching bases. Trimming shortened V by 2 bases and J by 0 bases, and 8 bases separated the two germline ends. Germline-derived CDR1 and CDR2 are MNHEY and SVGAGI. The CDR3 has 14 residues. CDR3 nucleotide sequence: TGTGCCAGCAGTTACGACGGGGACTCCTACGAGCAGTACTTC. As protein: CASSYDGDSYEQYF.